This is a list of T cell receptor beta chains from one sample in a study of cytomegalovirus exposure and HLA in healthy donors. The protocol was immunoSEQ multiplex PCR, while the TCRdb copy is restricted to in-frame clones and leaves out a portion. The data contain under 200,000 clones, 80% to 85% of them singletons. The specimen was PBMCs. The receptors were gathered from a human donor in good health. Each CDR3 is given with its conserved first and last residue. A D gene is named only where the DNA matches it firmly. Expanded clones are given a class, and other clones once, few, many or no size at all.

>16|TRBJ2-3|.|TRBV11-2|TRBD1
TGTGCCAGCAGCTTAGGGCACAGGGGGCGGTCAGATACGCAGTATTTT
CASSLGHRGRSDTQYF
>13|TRBJ1-5|few|TRBV2|.
TGTGCCAGCAGGATCAGTAGCAATCAGCCCCAGCATTTT
CASRISSNQPQHF
>14|TRBJ1-1|.|TRBV6-5|TRBD1
TGTGCCAGCAGGAATTCAGGGGGCTCCACTGAAGCTTTCTTT
CASRNSGGSTEAFF
>16|TRBJ2-2|few|TRBV29-1|.
TGCAGCGTTGAACTGTCCGTCAGAACGAACACCGGGGAGCTGTTTTTT
CSVELSVRTNTGELFF
>18|TRBJ2-1|once|TRBV7-6|TRBD2
TGTGCCAGCAGCTTAGCGTTAGTAGGGGCGGGGGCCTACAATGAGCAGTTCTTC
CASSLALVGAGAYNEQFF
>14|TRBJ2-1|.|TRBV6-5|TRBD2
TGTGCCAGCCGGGGCGGGGGCTCCTACAATGAGCAGTTCTTC
CASRGGGSYNEQFF
>13|TRBJ1-1|.|TRBV27|.
TGTGCCAGCAGTTTTGTTCGGGACACTGAAGCTTTCTTT
CASSFVRDTEAFF
>13|TRBJ2-3|.|TRBV6-5|.
TGTGCCAGCTCCCTGACTTATACAGATACGCAGTATTTT
CASSLTYTDTQYF
>14|TRBJ2-7|.|TRBV5-4|TRBD2
TGTGCCAGCAGCATAGCCGGGACTAGCGACGAGCAGTACTTC
CASSIAGTSDEQYF
>15|TRBJ1-3|.|TRBV9|TRBD1
TGTGCCAGCAGCGACAGGGGGCTCTCTGGAAACACCATATATTTT
CASSDRGLSGNTIYF
>17|TRBJ2-3|.|TRBV5-5|.
TGTGCCAGCAGCTTTCAAGGGGGGGGGCCCAGCACAGATACGCAGTATTTT
CASSFQGGGPSTDTQYF
>14|TRBJ2-7|.|TRBV10-1|.
TGCGCCAGCAGTGTAGGTACAGGTGCCTACGAGCAGTACTTC
CASSVGTGAYEQYF
>16|TRBJ2-7|.|TRBV10-1|.
TGCGCCAGCAAGGGGGCCCCCGGGAGACGACCCTACGAGCAGTACTTC
CASKGAPGRRPYEQYF
>16|TRBJ1-6|.|TRBV2|TRBD1
TGTGCCAGCAGTGACGACAGGACAGGGTATAATTCACCCCTCCACTTT
CASSDDRTGYNSPLHF
>14|TRBJ1-1|.|TRBV5-5|.
TGTGCCAGCAGCTTGGAAAGGTTAAGCGCTGAAGCTTTCTTT
CASSLERLSAEAFF
>14|TRBJ1-2|.|TRBV6-1|TRBD1
TGTGCCAGCAGTGACCCGGGACAGGGCGGTGGCTACACCTTC
CASSDPGQGGGYTF
>14|TRBJ1-5|few|TRBV7-9|TRBD1
TGTGCCAGCAGCTTGGGACAGGGGGCGAGGCCCCAGCATTTT
CASSLGQGARPQHF
>16|TRBJ2-3|.|TRBV11-2|TRBD2
TGTGCCAGCAGGAGAGCGGGGGGAGGTAACACAGATACGCAGTATTTT
CASRRAGGGNTDTQYF
>14|TRBJ2-3|.|TRBV7-2|.
TGTGCCAGCAGCTTAATGAGTAGCACAGATACGCAGTATTTT
CASSLMSSTDTQYF
>15|TRBJ2-3|.|TRBV7-2|.
TGTGCCAGCAGCTTATTTTCGCGGGGCCTCGATACGCAGTATTTT
CASSLFSRGLDTQYF
>14|TRBJ2-7|.|TRBV11-3|TRBD1
TGTGCCAGCACCGGACAGGGGTCCTCCTACGAGCAGTACTTC
CASTGQGSSYEQYF
>14|TRBJ1-2|once|TRBV5-1|.
TGCGCCAGCAGCTTGGCAGGGGCGGACTATGGCTACACCTTC
CASSLAGADYGYTF
>13|TRBJ2-3|.|TRBV4-3|.
TGCGCCAGCAGCTCTACTGAGGGGGATGCGCAGTATTTT
CASSSTEGDAQYF
>14|TRBJ2-2|.|TRBV6-5|.
TGTGCCAGCAGCACACTAGGGGGCACCGGGGAGCTGTTTTTT
CASSTLGGTGELFF
>14|TRBJ1-2|.|TRBV9|TRBD1
TGTGCCAGCGGAGGGGACAGGGGGCTCTATGGCTACACCTTC
CASGGDRGLYGYTF
>13|TRBJ1-5|.|TRBV6-1|.
TGTGCCAGCAGCCTCGAAACCAGTCAGCCCCAGCATTTT
CASSLETSQPQHF
>13|TRBJ1-2|.|TRBV2|.
TGTGCCAGCAGGGCTGACAGTAACTATGGCTACACCTTC
CASRADSNYGYTF
>14|TRBJ1-2|.|TRBV10-3|.
TGTGCCATCAGTGAGCCAGGGTCCAACTATGGCTACACCTTC
CAISEPGSNYGYTF
>12|TRBJ2-1|.|TRBV28|.
TGTGCCAGCAGTTTGGTCAGACTTGAGCAGTTCTTC
CASSLVRLEQFF
>14|TRBJ1-5|.|TRBV27|.
TGTGCCAGCAGTTTAGGGGGGTCGAATCAGCCCCAGCATTTT
CASSLGGSNQPQHF
>14|TRBJ2-7|.|TRBV19|.
TGTGCCAGTGGGCCGGGACACTCCTCCTACGAGCAGTACTTC
CASGPGHSSYEQYF
>16|TRBJ2-5|.|TRBV25-1|TRBD2
TGTGCCAGCAGTGAAACTAGCGGGCTAAACCAAGAGACCCAGTACTTC
CASSETSGLNQETQYF
>14|TRBJ2-7|.|TRBV27|.
TGTGCCAGCAGTAAAGATTACTCCTCCTACGAGCAGTACTTC
CASSKDYSSYEQYF
>15|TRBJ2-1|.|TRBV19|TRBD1
TGTGCCAGTAGTACAGGGACAGTCCCCTACAATGAGCAGTTCTTC
CASSTGTVPYNEQFF
>12|TRBJ2-3|.|TRBV7-2|.
TGTGCCAGCAGTTTGAGAACAGATACGCAGTATTTT
CASSLRTDTQYF
>15|TRBJ2-3|.|TRBV5-1|TRBD2
TGCGCCAGCAGCGAGGGACTAGCGGGGGCAGATACGCAGTATTTT
CASSEGLAGADTQYF
>16|TRBJ2-7|few|TRBV10-3|TRBD2
TGTGCCATCAGTGAGTACCTAGCGGGGTTTTCGAACGAGCAGTACTTC
CAISEYLAGFSNEQYF
>14|TRBJ1-2|.|TRBV4-2|.
TGTGCCAGCAGCCAAGAAACGGCTAACTATGGCTACACCTTC
CASSQETANYGYTF
>15|TRBJ1-1|many|TRBV12-5|.
TGTGCTAGTGGTTTGAGAGGGGGAGCGAACACTGAAGCTTTCTTT
CASGLRGGANTEAFF
>13|TRBJ2-7|.|TRBV21-1|.
TGTGCCAGCCGAGGGGGCGCCCCCTACGAGCAGTACTTC
CASRGGAPYEQYF
>15|TRBJ1-2|.|TRBV9|.
TGTGCCAGCAGCGTAGGGTTAAGCTCTAACTATGGCTACACCTTC
CASSVGLSSNYGYTF
>14|TRBJ2-5|.|TRBV7-2|TRBD2
TGTGCCAGCAGCTCGGCGGGACTACCATGGGCCCAGTACTTC
CASSSAGLPWAQYF
>17|TRBJ1-1|.|TRBV5-1|TRBD1
TGCGCCAGCAGCTTGCGGACGACAGGGACCATGAACACTGAAGCTTTCTTT
CASSLRTTGTMNTEAFF
>16|TRBJ2-7|.|TRBV27|TRBD2
TGTGCCAGCAGTCCACAGACTAGCGGGGACCACTACGAGCAGTACTTC
CASSPQTSGDHYEQYF
>15|TRBJ2-5|.|TRBV11-2|TRBD2
TGTGCCAGCAGCTTAGGGACTAGCGGGCAAGAGACCCAGTACTTC
CASSLGTSGQETQYF
>14|TRBJ2-7|.|TRBV10-1|.
TGCGCCAGCAGTGAAAACCGCGATACCTACGAGCAGTACTTC
CASSENRDTYEQYF
>14|TRBJ1-6|.|TRBV7-9|.
TGTGCCAGCATGGAGGGCAGCCCTAATTCACCCCTCCACTTT
CASMEGSPNSPLHF
>14|TRBJ1-4|.|TRBV6-5|TRBD1
TGTGCCAGCAGTTCACAGGGGGTTAATGAAAAACTGTTTTTT
CASSSQGVNEKLFF
>15|TRBJ1-6|.|TRBV6-6|TRBD1
TGTGCCAGCAGTTTGGGACAGGGTGGCAATTCACCCCTCCACTTT
CASSLGQGGNSPLHF